Following are 10 T cell receptor beta chains from one sample sequenced in a study of shared clonotypes between healthy human individuals. Measured with immunoSEQ multiplex PCR; TCRdb has only the in-frame clones, and not every one. This sample carries roughly 1,600,000 clones, approximately 98.5% of them seen once, and the ten largest clones take under 0.45%. The sequenced material came from naive CD4+ T cells sorted from blood. Subset: CD45RA+ positively selected. All receptors derive from a man aged 25-45 years in good health.

The chain links TRBV27 to TRBJ2-6, with D hard to call. Trimming removed 5 bases at V and 1 base at J, with 9 bases between. Germline CDR1 is MNHEY and CDR2 is SMNVEV (reference sequence). This CDR3 has 15 amino acids. The CDR3 here is CASSPRPSGANVLTF. Written as DNA, the CDR3 is TGTGCCAGCAGTCCTAGACCATCTGGGGCCAACGTCCTGACTTTC.

This chain joins TRBV7-7 and TRBJ2-7; D is perhaps TRBD1 (5 bases). V was cut by 4 bases and J by 1 base, with 8 bases left in between. Germline CDR1 reads SSHAT; CDR2 reads FNYEAQ (reference sequence). The CDR3 has 13 amino acids. This CDR3 reads CASSSAGSYEQYF. Here the CDR3 DNA reads TGTGCCAGCAGCTCCGCAGGGTCCTACGAGCAGTACTTC.

The chain recombines TRBV28 with TRBJ2-7, with 9 bases fitting TRBD2. The junction had 5 bases not matched to a gene; V was cut back by 8 bases and J by 3 bases. Germline CDR1 is MDHEN and CDR2 is SYDVKM. The CDR3 has 13 residues. The CDR3 region has the DNA TGTGCCAGCCATCCTAGCGGGATCTACGAGCAGTACTTC. It specifies CASHPSGIYEQYF.

This chain joins TRBV7-2 and TRBJ1-5, with 9 bases that match TRBD1. Unmatched junction bases numbered 9, after V lost 1 base and J lost 2 bases. The germline gives CDR1 SGHTA, CDR2 FQGNSA. The CDR3 covers 18 residues. The CDR3 spells CASSLVVGTGIRNQPQHF. Written as DNA, the CDR3 is TGTGCCAGCAGCTTAGTAGTCGGGACAGGGATCCGCAATCAGCCCCAGCATTTT.

The chain is built from TRBV5-4 and TRBJ2-7; a weak D match, TRBD2 (6 bases). The length of the CDR3 is 11 residues. The germline V gene has CDR1 SGHNT and CDR2 YYREEE (reference sequence). Trimming stripped 4 bases from V and 6 bases from J, with 8 bases between. CDR3 in DNA: TGTGCCAGCAGCCGGGACTCCGAGCAGTACTTC. Amino acid sequence: CASSRDSEQYF.

The V and J genes are TRBV25-1 and TRBJ2-1; D possibly corresponds to TRBD1 (6 bases). The V end lost 1 base, the J end lost 7 bases, and 14 bases lay between the germline ends. CDR1 is MGHDK and CDR2 is SYGVNS in the germline V gene. This CDR3 contains 15 residues. The CDR3 is CASSESGRGLNEQFF. The CDR3 nucleotides read TGTGCCAGCAGTGAATCTGGCAGGGGATTAAATGAGCAGTTCTTC.

This sequence joins TRBV28 and TRBJ2-5; D is unresolved. With 2 bases removed from V and 1 base from J, the gap between germline ends came to 11 bases. This CDR3 is 15 amino acids long. The germline gives CDR1 MDHEN, CDR2 SYDVKM. This chain's CDR3 is CASSLPTAPQETQYF. In DNA form, the CDR3 reads TGTGCCAGCAGTTTACCTACAGCGCCCCAAGAGACCCAGTACTTC.

The chain couples TRBV28 to TRBJ2-3; D is perhaps TRBD1 (6 bases). CDR1 is MDHEN, CDR2 SYDVKM, per germline. Trimming cost V 5 bases and J 2 bases, with 14 bases left between them. This CDR3 comprises 15 residues. CDR3 sequence reads: CASSPGARPTDTQYF. The DNA for the CDR3 is TGTGCCAGCAGTCCAGGGGCCCGCCCCACAGATACGCAGTATTTT.

CDR3 sequence: CAWSVRQTSSGGQPQHF. CDR3 nucleotides: TGTGCCTGGAGTGTACGTCAGACGTCCTCAGGAGGACAGCCCCAGCATTTT. The chain couples TRBV30 to TRBJ1-5; D remains ambiguous. CDR1 is GTSNPN and CDR2 is SVGIG in the germline V gene (reference sequence). This CDR3 contains 17 residues. V was trimmed by 0 bases and J by 7 bases, leaving 22 bases between them.

Only one count was recorded for this clone. The chain employs TRBV1 and TRBJ2-2; TRBD2, the table's D call, was not compared with the DNA. TRBV1 is a known pseudogene. The CDR3 loop spans 16 amino acids. For the CDR3, the DNA is TGCACCAGCCCTATTCCGGGACTAGCGGACACCGGGGAGCTGTTTTTT. This encodes CTSPIPGLADTGELFF.